This T cell receptor beta chain was sequenced in a study of cytomegalovirus exposure and HLA in healthy donors (dated by TCRdb to between 2016 and 2019). Concerning the study at large: According to an earlier analysis of 550 to 750 of the donors, 150 million to 200 million T cells yielded roughly 110 million unique TCR beta sequences and less than 300 Gb of sequence data. In a later analysis, previously published TCR beta repertoires from 500 to 750 donors were re-analyzed and high-resolution HLA genotyping was added so that TCR occurrence patterns could be studied. HLA typing included class I and class II loci at four-digit resolution. Roughly 5 DR-DQ haplotypes were handled as single units for association and clustering because linkage in the cohort was strong. The T cell repertoires of 700 or so subjects were profiled by immunosequencing and related to cytomegalovirus serostatus. Roughly 300 gigabases of sequencing data and tens of millions of unique TCR sequences were included in an early release covering roughly 600 HLA-typed donors. The study aimed to test whether cataloging public T cell receptors could reveal signatures of past pathogen exposure. Donor age, sex, ethnicity and CMV serostatus were compiled together with the repertoire data. Every discovery cohort repertoire had been produced on one sequencing platform. In a later genetic analysis, genome-wide SNP genotypes for about 65% of the roughly 700 donors were used, and that subset was treated as a discovery cohort. Typing coverage differed by locus: A, B, C, DRB1 and DQB1 were typed in roughly 620-630 donors, DQA1 in 522, DPA1 in around 600, and DPB1 in around 490. Across some 400 genotyped donors of the cohort, an average of about 250,000 unique TCR beta nucleotide sequences per donor were sequenced, and 15% to 20% of those sequences were non-productive. The later analysis used no new phenotypic data to find candidate immune exposures, relying instead on TCR beta sequences and their occurrence across donors. An earlier analysis of nearly 600 of the donors applied high-throughput TCR beta sequencing to assess whether each TCR beta V gene segment acted as functional or pseudogenic. High-throughput TCR immunosequencing, statistical association of individual TCRs with disease status, and machine learning were combined to predict cytomegalovirus infection status. In addition to the first cohort of 666 subjects, a separate validation cohort of about 120 different subjects was used. The genetic ancestry cluster associated with self-reported Caucasian donors included approximately 85% of the roughly 400 genotyped donors. The research as a whole found: Compared with equally common non-associated chains, HLA-associated TCR beta chains in a later analysis were more clonally expanded and had lower generation probabilities. While some public TCRs were present in many individuals, most TCR sequences turned up only very rarely across donors. In a later analysis, TCR association rates were found to vary across HLA loci, with the most associated TCRs seen for DRB1 alleles and the fewest for HLA-C alleles. A later analysis found that most CMV-associated TCR beta chains appeared HLA-restricted, with HLA associations seemingly driven largely by CMV exposure. For the cohort, immune exposure information was limited to CMV serostatus. The presence/absence analyses assumed that sequencing depth was roughly uniform across donors, and that assumption may not be true. The classifier was reported to diagnose cytomegalovirus status with high specificity and sensitivity in both the original and validation cohorts. The study gave a list of 150 to 200 TCR beta chains associated with cytomegalovirus. A further reported finding was that TCR beta sequences accurately predicted the HLA-A and HLA-B alleles for most subjects in the first cohort. When HLA alleles, especially DR and DQ, strongly co-occurred, attributing TCR associations to individual alleles was difficult. Specific HLA alleles were associated with 16,951 TCR beta sequences at a false discovery rate of 0.05 in a later analysis. An association between a missense DCLRE1C variant and V-gene and J-gene trimming of TCR beta chains was found in a later genetic analysis and replicated in an independent cohort. The authors suggested that the approach could potentially be extended to other disease states and immunological phenotypes. Broadly in line with IMGT annotations, most TCR beta V segments showed up in productive rearrangements about 90% or about 30% of the time in an earlier analysis of 587 of the donors. In vitro tests confirmed that a few of the cytomegalovirus-associated TCR beta chains recognize cytomegalovirus antigens. Correlated functional status among segregating V segments might be attributable to linkage disequilibrium, but an unknown experimental factor could not be ruled out. Because some donors lacked HLA typing at each locus, the association tests relied only on the typed subset. The sequencing pipeline was judged likely to have produced a cluster of highly shared sequence variants as a technical artifact. Some IMGT-functional V segments, including TRBV6-2 and TRBV6-3, could not be told apart with the 87-base-pair reads, so those segments were excluded. This cohort had only TCR beta chains sequenced, and the lack of alpha or paired-chain data limited which features could be detected. According to a later analysis, parvovirus B19, influenza, CMV and Epstein-Barr virus appeared linked to several top co-occurrence clusters. Compared with the approximately 700-donor mean, donors in an Asian-associated ancestry cluster had fewer N-insertions in productive TCRs, according to a later genetic analysis. The earlier analysis of 587 of the donors excluded 15 to 20 rarely observed V segments, including chromosome 9 orphons, because counts were too low.

The method behind the library was the immunoSEQ multiplex PCR assay. For the multiplex PCR, a mixture combining 60 forward primers for TCR Vbeta segments and 13 reverse primers for TCR Jbeta segments was used. The CDR3 region of rearranged TCR beta genes was amplified from genomic DNA by a multiplex PCR assay. On the Illumina HiSeq System, the amplified TCR beta libraries were sequenced as 87-base-pair reads. As for the authors' bioinformatics: A later analysis tallied around 87 million unique TCR beta chains across the 700 or so repertoires, and some 10 million of those chains were shared by two or more donors. To remove PCR and sequencing errors, raw reads were error-corrected and collapsed into unique sequences using a nearest-neighbor algorithm that merged closely related sequences. V, D and J gene segments were assigned by aligning CDR3 sequences to IMGT reference sequences. For a sequence to be retained, a match of at least six nucleotides to both a V gene segment and a J gene segment was required. A rearrangement was called productive if the CDR3 had no stop codons and remained in frame with V and J, and every other rearrangement was called non-productive. CDR3 was defined according to IMGT convention as the region running from the second conserved V-encoded cysteine to the conserved J-encoded phenylalanine. In an earlier analysis of more than 550 of the donors, sequences lacking an unambiguous match to a single V gene segment were excluded. In an earlier analysis of approximately 500 of the donors, a V segment was called functional when productive rearrangements were above 56.7%, and segregating when the standard deviation between donors exceeded 5%. To diagnose cytomegalovirus status from the catalog of TCR beta chain sequences, a statistical classification framework was built. V and J gene assignment, in a later analysis, came from comparing TCR nucleotide sequences with IMGT/GENE-DB human TR gene sequences. A later analysis assigned CDR3 sequences and most-parsimonious VDJ recombination scenarios with the TCRdist pipeline. In a later analysis, each TCR beta chain was defined by its CDR3 amino acid sequence together with its V-gene family, and reads lacking a unique V-gene family were excluded. To address suspected cross-contamination and a sequencing artifact, a later analysis removed roughly 580 highly shared, low-generation-probability nucleotide sequences. For each public chain, a later analysis derived a clonal expansion index from normalized ranks of inferred template counts within each repertoire. A later analysis computed generation probabilities with a VDJ recombination model fitted to out-of-frame rearrangements, and checked the results against IGoR. In a later analysis, hypergeometric tests were used to score TCR-TCR, TCR-HLA and TCR-CMV co-occurrence, with a repertoire-size bias correction applied to TCR pairs. False discovery rates were estimated in a later analysis by permuting HLA or CMV assignments 20 times. In a later analysis, co-occurring TCRs were grouped using DBSCAN, and TCRdist sequence similarity was added for clustering within HLA-allele-positive subsets. For co-occurrence clustering, repertoires with fewer than 30,000 or more than 120,000 public chains were excluded, along with roughly 5 repertoires with anomalous nucleotide sharing. TCRdb carries this immuneACCESS record with in-frame sequences only. Its versions omit some clonotypes, under half of them owing to an unresolved V gene in the studies checked, with the rest unexplained. V and J calls and clone size follow that table, whereas D and trimming were derived from the DNA. The sample profile shows approximately 150,000 clones; roughly 80% of them were found once. Approximately 2% of the sample comes from the top ten.

The CDR3 measures 14 amino acids from cysteine to phenylalanine. Of the read, only the CDR3 DNA is kept; its 42 bases are in frame from base 1. At the junction V is shortened by 5 bases and J by 7 bases, with 15 bases in between. The germline V gene provides CDR1 LGHNT and CDR2 FRNRAP. As for this clone: Its cognate antigen has yet to be identified. No base qualities exist here, and no much larger clone lies one base off it.

The cohort comprised around 690 healthy bone marrow donors. All cohort members were sampled while nominally healthy, although unrecorded immune exposures were likely present. CMV serostatus was recorded as positive for 250 to 300 and negative for about 50% of the 666 cohort members, whereas no CMV serostatus was recorded for the donor in question. Each donor provided a peripheral blood sample, and peripheral blood mononuclear cells were used for TCR beta sequencing. The Qiagen DNeasy Blood Extraction Kit was used to extract genomic DNA from the blood cell samples. The sample taken for sequencing was PBMCs. This receptor chain uses TRBV12-5 and TRBJ2-1, with TRBD2 tentatively as D gene (6 bases match). The TCR comes from a human donor in good health. The CDR3 corresponds to CASGRPGLRNEQFF. Here is the DNA: TGTGCTAGTGGTCGGCCGGGACTCCGAAATGAGCAGTTCTTC. Joined to the reference TRBV12-5 and TRBJ2-1 proteins, this CDR3 gives the full variable domain: DARVTQTPRHKVTEMGQEVTMRCQPILGHNTVFWYRQTMMQGLELLAYFRNRAPLDDSGMPKDRFSAEMPDATLATLKIQPSEPRDSAVYFCASGRPGLRNEQFFGPGTRLTVL.